This T cell receptor beta chain was retrieved from a study of blood T cell repertoires in COVID-19. Study summary: Donors in the United States, Italy and Spain gave samples during acute or convalescent COVID-19. PBMCs, B-cell-depleted T cells, or T cells were the source of the cDNA or gDNA that made up the material.

V was pared by 1 base and J by 5 bases, with 15 bases between. Germline V gene lookup returns CDR1 SEHNR and CDR2 FQNEAQ (reference sequence). This CDR3 contains 16 residues. In the authors' workflow: Reference gene primer amplification in the assay estimated nucleated cell counts. Assay used: immunoSEQ multiplex PCR; TCRdb lists only in-frame clones, some missing. V, J and clone size are those of that table, while D and trimming were read from the DNA. Of some 200,000 clones listed, approximately 90% are singletons. This TCR was sampled from a man over 45 with COVID-19, enrolled during active disease. V is TRBV7-9 and J is TRBJ2-1; the D is unclear. Material for sequencing was peripheral blood. This chain's CDR3 is CASSLVWPTENNEQFF. The CDR3 DNA is TGTGCCAGCAGCTTAGTTTGGCCGACGGAGAACAATGAGCAGTTCTTC.